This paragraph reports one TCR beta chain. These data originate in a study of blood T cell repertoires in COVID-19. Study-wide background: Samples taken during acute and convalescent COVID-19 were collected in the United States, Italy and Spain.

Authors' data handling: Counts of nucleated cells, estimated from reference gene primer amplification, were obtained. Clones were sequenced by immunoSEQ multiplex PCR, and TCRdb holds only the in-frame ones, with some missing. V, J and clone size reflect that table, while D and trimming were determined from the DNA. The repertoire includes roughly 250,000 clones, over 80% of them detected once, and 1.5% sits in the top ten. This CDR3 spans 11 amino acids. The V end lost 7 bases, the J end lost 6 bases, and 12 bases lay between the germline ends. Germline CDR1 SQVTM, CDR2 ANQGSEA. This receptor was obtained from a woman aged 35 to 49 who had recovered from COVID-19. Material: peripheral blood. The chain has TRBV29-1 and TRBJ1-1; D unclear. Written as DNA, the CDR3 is TGCAGCGCCGAGGCGGGGTCTGAAGCTTTCTTT. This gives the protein CSAEAGSEAFF. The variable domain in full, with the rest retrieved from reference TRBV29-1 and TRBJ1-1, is SAVISQKPSRDICQRGTSLTIQCQVDSQVTMMFWYRQQPGQSLTLIATANQGSEATYESGFVIDKFPISRPNLTFSTLTVSNMSPEDSSIYLCSAEAGSEAFFGQGTRLTVV.